Below are 8 T cell receptor beta chains sequenced from a single sample in a study of siplizumab effects on memory and regulatory T cells. TCRdb's copy holds only in-frame clones and misses some; the assay was immunoSEQ multiplex PCR. The sample includes some 100,000 clones, over 85% of them seen just once. The sequenced sample was CD8+ T cells sorted from blood. All receptors come from a human donor in good health.

The genes are TRBV4-3 and TRBJ2-1; 10 bases align to TRBD2. Germline V gene sequence: CDR1 LGHNA, CDR2 YSLEER. The CDR3 contains 17 residues. The trim removed 0 bases at V and 4 bases at J, leaving 6 bases unmatched. The CDR3 region has the DNA TGCGCCAGCAGCCAAGATAGGGCTAGCGGGAGTTACAATGAGCAGTTCTTC. Translated, it gives CASSQDRASGSYNEQFF.

The chain uses TRBV4-1 and TRBJ2-5; D is unresolved. The CDR3 consists of 17 residues. Germline-derived CDR1 and CDR2 are MGHRA and YSYEKL. Between the trimmed V and J ends, which lost 2 bases and 3 bases, there was a span of 19 bases. This chain's CDR3 is CASSQQIFALSEETQYF. CDR3 coding DNA: TGCGCCAGCAGCCAACAGATATTCGCCCTGAGCGAAGAGACCCAGTACTTC.

V and J are TRBV7-8 and TRBJ1-1; D is possibly TRBD1 (5 bases). V gave up 1 base and J gave up 4 bases, with 10 bases separating them. The CDR3 extends over 14 amino acids. Germline CDR1 is SGHVS and CDR2 is FQNEAQ. CDR3 nucleotide sequence: TGTGCCAGCAGCTTAGGGGGACGGAGCACTGAAGCTTTCTTT. Encoded protein: CASSLGGRSTEAFF.

J is TRBJ2-1 and V is TRBV4-2, with 10 bases that match TRBD2. The CDR3 totals 19 residues. Germline CDR1 LGHNA, CDR2 YNFKEQ. V shed 4 bases, J shed 5 bases, and the junction held 17 bases outside the gene matches. The CDR3 region has the DNA TGTGCCAGCAGCCTCCACAGGGACAGCGGGGGGGCTATAAACAATGAGCAGTTCTTC. The encoded protein is CASSLHRDSGGAINNEQFF.

This rearrangement joins TRBV4-2 to TRBJ1-1, with unresolved D. This CDR3 comprises 13 residues. Germline-derived CDR1 and CDR2 are LGHNA and YNFKEQ. V lost 4 bases and J lost 1, with 7 bases in between. The CDR3 loop reads CASSPGGNTEAFF. CDR3 bases: TGTGCCAGCAGCCCTGGCGGGAACACTGAAGCTTTCTTT.

This chain connects TRBV5-1 to TRBJ1-4; 7 bases are shared with TRBD1. The germline V gene has CDR1 SGHRS and CDR2 YFSETQ. V shed 3 bases and J 6 bases; nucleotides not matched to a gene: 8. The CDR3 contains 15 residues. CDR3 amino acids: CASSWTQGDDEKLFF. CDR3 in DNA: TGCGCCAGCAGCTGGACTCAGGGGGATGATGAAAAACTGTTTTTT.

The J gene is TRBJ2-7, the V gene TRBV5-1; perhaps TRBD1 as D (6 bases). The V and J ends lost 0 bases and 5 bases respectively, with 9 bases between them. The germline V gene has CDR1 SGHRS and CDR2 YFSETQ. This CDR3 has 13 amino acids. CDR3 loop: CASSLGQVDEQYF. The CDR3 coding sequence is TGCGCCAGCAGCTTGGGACAGGTGGACGAGCAGTACTTC.

The chain carries TRBV30 and TRBJ1-6, with 9 bases identical to TRBD1. This CDR3 is built from 13 residues. Germline assignment: CDR1 GTSNPN and CDR2 SVGIG (reference sequence). V lost 8 bases to trimming and J lost 8 bases; unmatched junction nucleotides: 7. CDR3 sequence (DNA): TGTGCCGCCGGACAGGGGCATTATTCACCCCTCCACTTT. It is translated as CAAGQGHYSPLHF.